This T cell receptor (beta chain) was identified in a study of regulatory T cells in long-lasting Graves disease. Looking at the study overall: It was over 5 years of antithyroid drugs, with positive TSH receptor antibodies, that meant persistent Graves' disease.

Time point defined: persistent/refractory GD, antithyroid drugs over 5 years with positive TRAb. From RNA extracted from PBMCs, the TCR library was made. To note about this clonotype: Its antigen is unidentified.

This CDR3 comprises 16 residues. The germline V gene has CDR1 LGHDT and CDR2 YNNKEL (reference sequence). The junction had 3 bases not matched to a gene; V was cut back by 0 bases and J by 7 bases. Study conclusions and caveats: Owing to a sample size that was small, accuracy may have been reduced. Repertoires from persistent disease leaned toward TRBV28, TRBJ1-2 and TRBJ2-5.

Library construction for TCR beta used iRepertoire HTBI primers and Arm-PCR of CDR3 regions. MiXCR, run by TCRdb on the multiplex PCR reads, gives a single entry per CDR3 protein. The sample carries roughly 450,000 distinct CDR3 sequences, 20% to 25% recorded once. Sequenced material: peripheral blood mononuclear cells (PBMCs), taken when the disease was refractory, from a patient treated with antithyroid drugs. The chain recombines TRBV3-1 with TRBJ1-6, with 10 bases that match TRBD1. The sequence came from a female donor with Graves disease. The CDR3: CASSQDDRGRNSPLHF. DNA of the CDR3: TGTGCCAGCAGCCAAGATGACAGGGGGCGGAATTCACCCCTCCACTTT.